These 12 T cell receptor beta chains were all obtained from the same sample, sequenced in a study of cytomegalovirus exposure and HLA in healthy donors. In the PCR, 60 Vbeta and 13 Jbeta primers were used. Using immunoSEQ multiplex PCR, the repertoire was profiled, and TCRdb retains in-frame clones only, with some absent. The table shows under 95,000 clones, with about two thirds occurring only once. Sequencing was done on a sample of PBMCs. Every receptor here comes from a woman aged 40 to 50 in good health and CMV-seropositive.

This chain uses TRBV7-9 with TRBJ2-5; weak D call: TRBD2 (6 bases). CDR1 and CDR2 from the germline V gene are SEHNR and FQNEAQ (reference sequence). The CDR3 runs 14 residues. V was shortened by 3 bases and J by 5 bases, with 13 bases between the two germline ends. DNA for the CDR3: TGTGCCAGCAGCTTGGGGCTAGCGATTGAGACCCAGTACTTC. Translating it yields CASSLGLAIETQYF.

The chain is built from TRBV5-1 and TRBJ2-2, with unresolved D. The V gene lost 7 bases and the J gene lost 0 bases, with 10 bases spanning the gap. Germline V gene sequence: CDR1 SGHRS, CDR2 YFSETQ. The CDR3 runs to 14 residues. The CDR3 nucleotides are TGCGCCAGCGGTTTACAGCCGAACACCGGGGAGCTGTTTTTT. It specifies CASGLQPNTGELFF.

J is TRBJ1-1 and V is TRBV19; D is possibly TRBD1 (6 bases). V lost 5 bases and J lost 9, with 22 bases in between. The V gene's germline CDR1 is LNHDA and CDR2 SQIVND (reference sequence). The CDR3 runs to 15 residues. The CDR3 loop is CASSPTFGGQEKAFF. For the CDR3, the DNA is TGTGCCAGTAGTCCCACTTTCGGGGGGCAGGAGAAAGCTTTCTTT.

The CDR3 sequence is CAISGPTGFEAFF. The CDR3 coding sequence is TGTGCCATCAGTGGGCCGACAGGGTTCGAAGCTTTCTTT. The chain recombines TRBV10-3 with TRBJ1-1, with 7 bases identical to TRBD1. Germline CDR1 and CDR2: ENHRY and SYGVKD. CDR3 length: 13 amino acids. V was clipped by 4 bases and J by 8 bases; unmatched bases: 7.

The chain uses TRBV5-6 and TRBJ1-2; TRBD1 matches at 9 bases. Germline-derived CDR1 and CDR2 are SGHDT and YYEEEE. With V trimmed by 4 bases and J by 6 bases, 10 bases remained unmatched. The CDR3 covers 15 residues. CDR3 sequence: CASSPPTGGGDGYTF. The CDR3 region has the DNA TGTGCCAGCAGCCCACCGACAGGGGGAGGCGATGGCTACACCTTC.

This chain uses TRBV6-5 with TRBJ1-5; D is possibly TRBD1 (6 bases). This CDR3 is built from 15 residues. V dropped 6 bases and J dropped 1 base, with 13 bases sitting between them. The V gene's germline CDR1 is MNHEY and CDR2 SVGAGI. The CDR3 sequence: CASRRGHLSNQPQHF. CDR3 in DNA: TGTGCCAGCAGACGGGGACATCTCAGCAATCAGCCCCAGCATTTT.

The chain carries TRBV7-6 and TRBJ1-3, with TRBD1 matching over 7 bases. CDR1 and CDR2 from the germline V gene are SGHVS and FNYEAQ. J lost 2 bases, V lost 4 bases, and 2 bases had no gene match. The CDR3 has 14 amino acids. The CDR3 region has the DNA TGTGCCAGCAGCTCGGGACAGACTGGAAACACCATATATTTT. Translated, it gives CASSSGQTGNTIYF.

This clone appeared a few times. CDR3 coding DNA: TGTGCCAGCAGCTTGGCCAGACAGGGCGATGGCTACACCTTC. Amino acids: CASSLARQGDGYTF. V usage is TRBV7-3 and J usage is TRBJ1-2; 7 bases match TRBD1. CDR1 is SGHTA, CDR2 FQGTGA, per germline. J gave up 6 bases and V 3 bases, and 7 bases lay outside the gene matches. The CDR3 is 14 residues long.

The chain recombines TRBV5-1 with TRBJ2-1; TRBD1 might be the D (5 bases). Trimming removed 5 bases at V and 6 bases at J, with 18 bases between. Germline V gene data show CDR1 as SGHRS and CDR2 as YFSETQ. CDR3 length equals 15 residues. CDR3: CASRAVQQAGNEQFF. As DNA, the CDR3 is TGCGCCAGCAGGGCAGTCCAACAGGCCGGCAATGAGCAGTTCTTC.

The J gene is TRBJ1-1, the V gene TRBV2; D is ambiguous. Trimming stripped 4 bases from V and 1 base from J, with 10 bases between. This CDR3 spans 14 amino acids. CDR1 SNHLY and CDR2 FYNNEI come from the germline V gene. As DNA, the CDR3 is TGTGCCAGCAGTGGAGGGTGGAGGAACACTGAAGCTTTCTTT. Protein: CASSGGWRNTEAFF.

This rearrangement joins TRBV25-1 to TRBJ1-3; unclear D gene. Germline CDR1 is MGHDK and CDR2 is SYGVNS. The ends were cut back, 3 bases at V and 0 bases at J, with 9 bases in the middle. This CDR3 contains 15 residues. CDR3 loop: CASSEVQSSGNTIYF. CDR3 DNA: TGTGCCAGCAGTGAGGTGCAGTCCTCTGGAAACACCATATATTTT.

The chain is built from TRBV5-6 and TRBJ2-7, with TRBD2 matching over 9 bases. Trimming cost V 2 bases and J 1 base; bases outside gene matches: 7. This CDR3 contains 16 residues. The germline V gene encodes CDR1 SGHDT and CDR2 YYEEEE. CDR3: CASSLAGTSFSYEQYF. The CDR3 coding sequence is TGTGCCAGCAGCTTAGCGGGGACTAGCTTTTCCTACGAGCAGTACTTC.